Listed below are T cell receptor beta chains from one sample, sequenced in a study of PD-1 blockade in classical Hodgkin lymphoma. Profiled with immunoSEQ multiplex PCR; TCRdb holds only in-frame clones, not every one. Here the sample spans some 100,000 clones, 80% to 95% being singletons. Sequenced here: peripheral blood mononuclear cells (PBMCs), sampled at baseline. Every receptor here comes from a human donor with classical Hodgkin lymphoma. CDR3s include the opening cysteine and the closing phenylalanine or tryptophan. The D gene is left open where the match is weak. For some rows the clone size is stated as once, few or many, or as a class when expanded; others skip it.

d_gene: .; v_gene: TRBV7-9; j_gene: TRBJ2-7; abundance: .; CDR3aa: CASSFGQYRDYEQYF; CDR3nt: TGTGCCAGCAGCTTTGGACAGTATAGGGACTACGAGCAGTACTTC
d_gene: .; v_gene: TRBV5-6; j_gene: TRBJ1-4; abundance: once; CDR3aa: CASSLTTNEKLFF; CDR3nt: TGTGCCAGCAGCTTGACAACTAATGAAAAACTGTTTTTT
d_gene: .; v_gene: TRBV29-1; j_gene: TRBJ1-2; abundance: .; CDR3aa: CSVGQTPAYGYTF; CDR3nt: TGCAGCGTAGGACAGACCCCGGCCTATGGCTACACCTTC
d_gene: TRBD1; v_gene: TRBV7-8; j_gene: TRBJ1-2; abundance: .; CDR3aa: CASSYGTDYGYTF; CDR3nt: TGTGCCAGCAGTTACGGGACAGACTATGGCTACACCTTC
d_gene: .; v_gene: TRBV27; j_gene: TRBJ2-7; abundance: .; CDR3aa: CASINRSNYEQYF; CDR3nt: TGTGCCAGCATTAACAGATCTAACTACGAGCAGTACTTC
d_gene: .; v_gene: TRBV29-1; j_gene: TRBJ1-1; abundance: .; CDR3aa: CSGTGPEAFF; CDR3nt: TGCAGCGGGACCGGGCCTGAAGCTTTCTTT
d_gene: .; v_gene: TRBV28; j_gene: TRBJ1-1; abundance: .; CDR3aa: CASSLWPGRTIMNTEAFF; CDR3nt: TGTGCCAGCAGCCTGTGGCCGGGACGGACGATCATGAACACTGAAGCTTTCTTT
d_gene: .; v_gene: TRBV5-1; j_gene: TRBJ2-5; abundance: .; CDR3aa: CASSLDQVVETQYF; CDR3nt: TGCGCCAGCAGCTTGGATCAGGTGGTGGAGACCCAGTACTTC
d_gene: TRBD1; v_gene: TRBV6-6; j_gene: TRBJ1-1; abundance: .; CDR3aa: CASSPGLYRGQTEAFF; CDR3nt: TGTGCCAGCAGCCCCGGCCTCTACAGGGGGCAAACTGAAGCTTTCTTT
d_gene: .; v_gene: TRBV5-4; j_gene: TRBJ2-7; abundance: .; CDR3aa: CASSPSSQVSSYEQYF; CDR3nt: TGTGCCAGCAGCCCCTCCAGCCAGGTTTCCTCCTACGAGCAGTACTTC
d_gene: TRBD2; v_gene: TRBV19; j_gene: TRBJ2-7; abundance: .; CDR3aa: CASSISGSSYEQYF; CDR3nt: TGTGCCAGTAGTATCAGCGGGAGTTCCTACGAGCAGTACTTC
d_gene: .; v_gene: TRBV9; j_gene: TRBJ2-2; abundance: .; CDR3aa: CASSGGAANTGELFF; CDR3nt: TGTGCCAGCAGCGGTGGGGCCGCGAACACCGGGGAGCTGTTTTTT
d_gene: .; v_gene: TRBV5-1; j_gene: TRBJ2-2; abundance: .; CDR3aa: CASRGGYGTGELFF; CDR3nt: TGCGCCAGCAGAGGAGGGTACGGCACCGGGGAGCTGTTTTTT
d_gene: TRBD2; v_gene: TRBV28; j_gene: TRBJ2-3; abundance: .; CDR3aa: CASSSGTSGRRGTDTQYF; CDR3nt: TGTGCCAGCAGTTCCGGGACTAGCGGGAGAAGGGGAACAGATACGCAGTATTTT
d_gene: .; v_gene: TRBV9; j_gene: TRBJ2-2; abundance: .; CDR3aa: CASSLFSFANTGELFF; CDR3nt: TGTGCCAGCAGCCTCTTTAGCTTTGCGAACACCGGGGAGCTGTTTTTT
d_gene: TRBD1; v_gene: TRBV5-4; j_gene: TRBJ2-7; abundance: .; CDR3aa: CASSSTGQGYEQYF; CDR3nt: TGTGCCAGCAGCTCAACGGGACAGGGGTACGAGCAGTACTTC
d_gene: .; v_gene: TRBV29-1; j_gene: TRBJ1-2; abundance: .; CDR3aa: CSAGGSRYGYTF; CDR3nt: TGCAGCGCCGGGGGGTCCAGATATGGCTACACCTTC
d_gene: .; v_gene: TRBV27; j_gene: TRBJ1-2; abundance: .; CDR3aa: CASSLGGGDGYTF; CDR3nt: TGTGCCAGCAGTTTGGGGGGGGGCGATGGCTACACCTTC
d_gene: .; v_gene: TRBV19; j_gene: TRBJ1-2; abundance: .; CDR3aa: CASSIDGANYGYTF; CDR3nt: TGTGCCAGTAGTATCGATGGAGCTAACTATGGCTACACCTTC
d_gene: .; v_gene: TRBV5-1; j_gene: TRBJ1-2; abundance: once; CDR3aa: CASSFTGNTYGYTF; CDR3nt: TGCGCCAGCAGCTTCACAGGTAACACCTATGGCTACACCTTC
d_gene: TRBD2; v_gene: TRBV7-9; j_gene: TRBJ2-1; abundance: .; CDR3aa: CASSLGAGGLDNEQFF; CDR3nt: TGTGCCAGCAGCTTAGGAGCGGGAGGGCTGGACAATGAGCAGTTCTTC
d_gene: TRBD2; v_gene: TRBV14; j_gene: TRBJ2-3; abundance: once; CDR3aa: CASSQDVVAGGADTQYF; CDR3nt: TGTGCCAGCAGCCAAGATGTGGTAGCGGGAGGCGCGGATACGCAGTATTTT
d_gene: .; v_gene: TRBV5-1; j_gene: TRBJ2-5; abundance: .; CDR3aa: CASSLTQTKETQYF; CDR3nt: TGCGCCAGCAGCTTGACACAGACTAAAGAGACCCAGTACTTC
d_gene: TRBD1; v_gene: TRBV10-3; j_gene: TRBJ2-7; abundance: .; CDR3aa: CAIMLGTETLYEQYF; CDR3nt: TGTGCCATCATGCTCGGGACAGAGACTTTATACGAGCAGTACTTC
d_gene: TRBD2; v_gene: TRBV2; j_gene: TRBJ2-1; abundance: .; CDR3aa: CASTIAGGLSYNEQFF; CDR3nt: TGTGCCAGCACTATAGCGGGAGGCCTCTCCTACAATGAGCAGTTCTTC
d_gene: .; v_gene: TRBV5-1; j_gene: TRBJ2-7; abundance: .; CDR3aa: CASRGLSSEQYF; CDR3nt: TGCGCCAGCAGGGGGCTAAGCAGCGAGCAGTACTTC
d_gene: .; v_gene: TRBV18; j_gene: TRBJ1-2; abundance: .; CDR3aa: CASSPRSADNYGYTF; CDR3nt: TGTGCCAGCTCACCCCGGTCAGCAGACAACTATGGCTACACCTTC
d_gene: TRBD2; v_gene: TRBV19; j_gene: TRBJ2-7; abundance: once; CDR3aa: CAAGLAYEQYF; CDR3nt: TGTGCCGCGGGACTAGCCTACGAGCAGTACTTC
d_gene: .; v_gene: TRBV6-5; j_gene: TRBJ1-1; abundance: .; CDR3aa: CASSYEQRLNEAFF; CDR3nt: TGTGCCAGCAGTTACGAGCAGCGCCTTAATGAAGCTTTCTTT
d_gene: .; v_gene: TRBV6-1; j_gene: TRBJ2-1; abundance: .; CDR3aa: CASSRALYNEQFF; CDR3nt: TGTGCCAGCAGCAGGGCCCTCTACAATGAGCAGTTCTTC
d_gene: TRBD1; v_gene: TRBV30; j_gene: TRBJ1-2; abundance: .; CDR3aa: CAWSDGQGGIGYTF; CDR3nt: TGTGCCTGGAGCGATGGACAGGGTGGAATTGGCTACACCTTC
d_gene: .; v_gene: TRBV7-3; j_gene: TRBJ2-2; abundance: .; CDR3aa: CASSLNLGGELFF; CDR3nt: TGTGCCAGCAGCTTAAACCTGGGAGGGGAGCTGTTTTTT
d_gene: .; v_gene: TRBV28; j_gene: TRBJ2-7; abundance: .; CDR3aa: CASSFVGGHSSYEQYF; CDR3nt: TGTGCCAGCAGTTTTGTTGGGGGCCATTCCTCCTACGAGCAGTACTTC
d_gene: .; v_gene: TRBV30; j_gene: TRBJ2-1; abundance: .; CDR3aa: CAWSDGARVIEQFF; CDR3nt: TGTGCCTGGAGTGATGGCGCGAGGGTTATTGAGCAGTTCTTC
d_gene: .; v_gene: TRBV27; j_gene: TRBJ2-5; abundance: .; CDR3aa: CASSTSGQETQYF; CDR3nt: .
d_gene: TRBD2; v_gene: TRBV7-7; j_gene: TRBJ2-5; abundance: .; CDR3aa: CASSPGTSGSWETQYF; CDR3nt: TGTGCCAGCAGCCCGGGGACTAGCGGGAGTTGGGAGACCCAGTACTTC
d_gene: .; v_gene: TRBV29-1; j_gene: TRBJ1-4; abundance: .; CDR3aa: CSVGPFGEGEKLFF; CDR3nt: TGCAGCGTCGGGCCCTTCGGGGAAGGTGAAAAACTGTTTTTT
d_gene: .; v_gene: TRBV6-6; j_gene: TRBJ2-7; abundance: .; CDR3aa: CASGRTAYEQYF; CDR3nt: TGTGCCAGCGGGAGGACAGCCTACGAGCAGTACTTC
d_gene: .; v_gene: TRBV2; j_gene: TRBJ1-5; abundance: once; CDR3aa: CASRESQREPQHF; CDR3nt: TGTGCCAGCAGAGAGTCCCAGCGGGAGCCCCAGCATTTT
d_gene: .; v_gene: TRBV27; j_gene: TRBJ2-7; abundance: .; CDR3aa: CASSDGGRGDGEQYF; CDR3nt: TGTGCCAGCAGTGACGGGGGCAGGGGGGACGGCGAGCAGTACTTC
d_gene: .; v_gene: TRBV19; j_gene: TRBJ2-3; abundance: .; CDR3aa: CASSIPAGWSDTQYF; CDR3nt: TGTGCCAGTAGTATACCCGCGGGATGGTCAGATACGCAGTATTTT
d_gene: .; v_gene: TRBV28; j_gene: TRBJ1-2; abundance: .; CDR3aa: CASSAIQGTSTF; CDR3nt: TGTGCCAGCAGTGCTATACAGGGAACGTCCACCTTC
d_gene: .; v_gene: TRBV19; j_gene: TRBJ1-5; abundance: .; CDR3aa: CASSDRFLNQPQHF; CDR3nt: TGTGCCTCTAGCGACAGGTTCCTCAATCAGCCCCAGCATTTT
d_gene: .; v_gene: TRBV5-6; j_gene: TRBJ2-7; abundance: .; CDR3aa: CASSPGQNEQYF; CDR3nt: TGTGCCAGCAGCCCCGGACAAAACGAGCAGTACTTC
d_gene: .; v_gene: TRBV6-1; j_gene: TRBJ2-3; abundance: .; CDR3aa: CASSENYRDLTDTQYF; CDR3nt: TGTGCCAGCAGTGAAAACTACAGGGACCTCACAGATACGCAGTATTTT
d_gene: TRBD2; v_gene: TRBV28; j_gene: TRBJ2-1; abundance: .; CDR3aa: CASSLAGRDNEQFF; CDR3nt: TGTGCCAGCAGTTTGGCAGGGAGGGACAATGAGCAGTTCTTC
d_gene: .; v_gene: TRBV6-1; j_gene: TRBJ2-1; abundance: .; CDR3aa: CASKGGGSYNEQFF; CDR3nt: TGTGCCAGCAAGGGAGGAGGGTCCTACAATGAGCAGTTCTTC
d_gene: .; v_gene: TRBV7-7; j_gene: TRBJ2-5; abundance: .; CDR3aa: CASSLAQGPQETQYF; CDR3nt: TGTGCTAGCAGCTTAGCGCAGGGACCCCAAGAGACCCAGTACTTC
d_gene: TRBD1; v_gene: TRBV30; j_gene: TRBJ2-3; abundance: .; CDR3aa: CAWTGGSSSTDTQYF; CDR3nt: TGTGCCTGGACAGGGGGTTCTAGCTCCACAGATACGCAGTATTTT
d_gene: .; v_gene: TRBV5-3; j_gene: TRBJ2-2; abundance: .; CDR3aa: CARSFFPRRGSSDGGELFF; CDR3nt: TGTGCCAGAAGCTTCTTCCCCCGTCGAGGGAGTTCAGATGGCGGGGAGCTGTTTTTT
d_gene: TRBD2; v_gene: TRBV9; j_gene: TRBJ2-7; abundance: .; CDR3aa: CASSVGGLAGDEQYF; CDR3nt: TGTGCCAGCAGCGTAGGGGGACTAGCGGGAGACGAGCAGTACTTC
d_gene: TRBD1; v_gene: TRBV27; j_gene: TRBJ2-3; abundance: .; CDR3aa: CASSQTGYTDTQYF; CDR3nt: TGTGCCAGCAGCCAGACAGGGTACACAGATACGCAGTATTTT
d_gene: .; v_gene: TRBV5-1; j_gene: TRBJ1-2; abundance: .; CDR3aa: CASSPDTWGASSYGYTF; CDR3nt: TGCGCCAGCAGCCCAGACACGTGGGGGGCTTCTTCCTATGGCTACACCTTC
d_gene: TRBD1; v_gene: TRBV19; j_gene: TRBJ2-1; abundance: .; CDR3aa: CASTPRTGSYNEQFF; CDR3nt: TGTGCCAGTACTCCCAGGACAGGCTCCTACAATGAGCAGTTCTTC
d_gene: .; v_gene: TRBV5-4; j_gene: TRBJ1-4; abundance: .; CDR3aa: CASSLYKGRGEKLFF; CDR3nt: TGTGCCAGCAGCTTGTATAAGGGCAGAGGTGAAAAACTGTTTTTT
d_gene: .; v_gene: TRBV4-1; j_gene: TRBJ1-1; abundance: .; CDR3aa: CASSQDLAGSGTTEAFF; CDR3nt: TGCGCCAGCAGCCAAGATCTTGCGGGGTCGGGGACCACTGAAGCTTTCTTT
d_gene: TRBD2; v_gene: TRBV30; j_gene: TRBJ2-1; abundance: .; CDR3aa: CACGREGQRGQFF; CDR3nt: TGTGCCTGCGGGAGGGAGGGCCAGAGAGGGCAGTTCTTC
d_gene: .; v_gene: TRBV12-5; j_gene: TRBJ2-1; abundance: .; CDR3aa: CASGLVPAPDEQFF; CDR3nt: TGTGCTAGTGGTTTGGTTCCAGCGCCGGATGAGCAGTTCTTC
d_gene: TRBD1; v_gene: TRBV27; j_gene: TRBJ1-2; abundance: .; CDR3aa: CASTRQGSYGYTF; CDR3nt: TGTGCCAGCACCAGACAGGGATCCTATGGCTACACCTTC
d_gene: TRBD1; v_gene: TRBV9; j_gene: TRBJ2-5; abundance: .; CDR3aa: CASSPQGAGETQYF; CDR3nt: TGTGCCAGCAGCCCCCAGGGGGCGGGAGAGACCCAGTACTTC